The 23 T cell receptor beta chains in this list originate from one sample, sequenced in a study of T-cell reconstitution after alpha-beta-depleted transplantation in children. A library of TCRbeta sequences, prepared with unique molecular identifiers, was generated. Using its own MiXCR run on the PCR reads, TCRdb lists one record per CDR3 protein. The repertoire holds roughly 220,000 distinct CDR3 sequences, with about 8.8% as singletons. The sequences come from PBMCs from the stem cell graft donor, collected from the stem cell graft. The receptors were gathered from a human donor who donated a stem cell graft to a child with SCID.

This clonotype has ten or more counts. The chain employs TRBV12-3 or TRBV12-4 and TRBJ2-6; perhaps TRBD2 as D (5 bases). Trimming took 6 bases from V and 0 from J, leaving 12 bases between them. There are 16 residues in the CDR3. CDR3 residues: CASSHRGLSGANVLTF. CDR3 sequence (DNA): TGTGCCAGCAGCCATCGAGGGCTCTCTGGGGCCAACGTCCTGACTTTC.

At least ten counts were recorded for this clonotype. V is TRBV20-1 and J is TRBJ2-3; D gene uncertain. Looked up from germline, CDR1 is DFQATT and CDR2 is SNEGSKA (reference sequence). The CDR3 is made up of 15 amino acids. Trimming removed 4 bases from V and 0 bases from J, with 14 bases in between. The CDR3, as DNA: TGCAGTGCTAATTTCGGATCCTCTAGCACAGATACGCAGTATTTT. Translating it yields CSANFGSSSTDTQYF.

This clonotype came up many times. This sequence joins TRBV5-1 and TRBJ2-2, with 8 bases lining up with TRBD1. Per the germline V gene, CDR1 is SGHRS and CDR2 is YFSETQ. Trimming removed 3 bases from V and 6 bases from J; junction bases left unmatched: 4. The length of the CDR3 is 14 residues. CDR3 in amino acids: CASSSDRGPGELFF. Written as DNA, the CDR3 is TGCGCCAGCAGCTCTGACAGGGGCCCCGGGGAGCTGTTTTTT.

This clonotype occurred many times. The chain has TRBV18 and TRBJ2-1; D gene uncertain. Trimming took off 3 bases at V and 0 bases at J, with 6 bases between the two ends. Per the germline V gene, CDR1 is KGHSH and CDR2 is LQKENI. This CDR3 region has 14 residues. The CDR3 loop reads CASSPPSSYNEQFF. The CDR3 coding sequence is TGTGCCAGCTCACCGCCTAGCTCCTACAATGAGCAGTTCTTC.

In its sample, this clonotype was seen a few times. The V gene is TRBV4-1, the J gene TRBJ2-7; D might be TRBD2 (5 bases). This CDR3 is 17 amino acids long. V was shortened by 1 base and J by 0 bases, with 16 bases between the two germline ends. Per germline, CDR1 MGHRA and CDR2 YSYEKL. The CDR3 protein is CASSQVEGSWSSYEQYF. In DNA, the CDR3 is TGCGCCAGCAGCCAAGTTGAGGGCTCGTGGAGCTCCTACGAGCAGTACTTC.

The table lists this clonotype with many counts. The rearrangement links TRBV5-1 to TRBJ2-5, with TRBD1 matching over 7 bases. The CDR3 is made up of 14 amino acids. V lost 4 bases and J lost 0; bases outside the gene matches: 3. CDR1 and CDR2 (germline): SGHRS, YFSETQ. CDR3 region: CASSPGQYQETQYF. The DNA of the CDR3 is TGCGCCAGCAGCCCGGGACAGTACCAAGAGACCCAGTACTTC. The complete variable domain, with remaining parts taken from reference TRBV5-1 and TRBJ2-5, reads KAGVTQTPRYLIKTRGQQVTLSCSPISGHRSVSWYQQTPGQGLQFLFEYFSETQRNKGNFPGRFSGRQFSNSRSEMNVSTLELGDSALYLCASSPGQYQETQYFGPGTRLLVL.

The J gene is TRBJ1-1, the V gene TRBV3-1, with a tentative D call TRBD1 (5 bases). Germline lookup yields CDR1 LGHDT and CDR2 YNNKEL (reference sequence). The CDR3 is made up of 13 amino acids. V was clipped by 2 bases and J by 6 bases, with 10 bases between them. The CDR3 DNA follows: TGTGCCAGCAGCCAACTGACAGAGCCTGAAGCTTTCTTT. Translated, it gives CASSQLTEPEAFF.

CDR3 in amino acids: CASSIRPAGTGELFF. The CDR3 DNA sequence: TGTGCCAGTAGTATCAGGCCCGCGGGAACCGGGGAGCTGTTTTTT. The chain joins TRBV19 to TRBJ2-2, with D perhaps matching TRBD2 (6 bases). Between the trimmed V and J ends, which lost 3 bases and 5 bases, there was a span of 13 bases. The V gene's germline CDR1 is LNHDA and CDR2 SQIVND (reference sequence). CDR3 length: 15 amino acids.

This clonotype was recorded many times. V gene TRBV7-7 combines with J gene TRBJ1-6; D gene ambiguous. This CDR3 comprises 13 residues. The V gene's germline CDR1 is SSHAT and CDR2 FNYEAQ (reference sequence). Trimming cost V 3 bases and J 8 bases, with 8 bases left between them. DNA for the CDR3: TGTGCCAGCAGCTTCTCCCCCGATTCACCCCTCCACTTT. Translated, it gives CASSFSPDSPLHF.

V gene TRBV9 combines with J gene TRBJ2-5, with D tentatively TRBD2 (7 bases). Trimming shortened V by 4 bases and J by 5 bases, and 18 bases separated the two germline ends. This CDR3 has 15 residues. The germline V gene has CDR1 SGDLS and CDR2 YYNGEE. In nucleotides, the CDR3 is TGTGCCAGCAGCCCTAGGGGGACTACGGGCGAGACCCAGTACTTC. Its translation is CASSPRGTTGETQYF.

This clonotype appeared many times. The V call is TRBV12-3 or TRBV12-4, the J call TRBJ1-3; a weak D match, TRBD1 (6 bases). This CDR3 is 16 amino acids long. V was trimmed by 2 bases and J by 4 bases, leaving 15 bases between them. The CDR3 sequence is CASSLFWGAGGNTIYF. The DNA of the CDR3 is TGTGCCAGCAGTTTATTCTGGGGGGCTGGCGGAAACACCATATATTTT.

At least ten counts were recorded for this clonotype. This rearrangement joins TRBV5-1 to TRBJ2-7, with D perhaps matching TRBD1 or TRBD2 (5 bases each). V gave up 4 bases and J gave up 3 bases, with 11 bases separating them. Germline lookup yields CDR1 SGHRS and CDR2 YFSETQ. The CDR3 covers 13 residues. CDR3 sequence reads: CASSPGDLYEQYF. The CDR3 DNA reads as TGCGCCAGCAGCCCCGGGGACCTCTACGAGCAGTACTTC. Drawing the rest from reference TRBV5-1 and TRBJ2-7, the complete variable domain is KAGVTQTPRYLIKTRGQQVTLSCSPISGHRSVSWYQQTPGQGLQFLFEYFSETQRNKGNFPGRFSGRQFSNSRSEMNVSTLELGDSALYLCASSPGDLYEQYFGPGTRLTVT.

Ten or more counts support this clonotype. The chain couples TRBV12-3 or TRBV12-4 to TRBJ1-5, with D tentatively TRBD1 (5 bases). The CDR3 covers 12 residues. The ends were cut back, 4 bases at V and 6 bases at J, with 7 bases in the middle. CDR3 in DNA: TGTGCCAGCAGTTGGGGGTTTCAGCCCCAGCATTTT. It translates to CASSWGFQPQHF.

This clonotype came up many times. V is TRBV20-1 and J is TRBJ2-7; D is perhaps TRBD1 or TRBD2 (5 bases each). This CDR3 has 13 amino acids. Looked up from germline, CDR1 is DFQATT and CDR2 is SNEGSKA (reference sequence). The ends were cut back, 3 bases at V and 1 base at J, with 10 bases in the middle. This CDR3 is CSASGGFSYEQYF. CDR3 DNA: TGCAGTGCTAGTGGGGGTTTTTCCTACGAGCAGTACTTC.

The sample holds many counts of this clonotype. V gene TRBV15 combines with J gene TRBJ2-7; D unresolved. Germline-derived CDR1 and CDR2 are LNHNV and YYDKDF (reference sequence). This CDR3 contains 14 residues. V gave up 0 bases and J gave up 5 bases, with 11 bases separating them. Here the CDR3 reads CATSREIGRDEQYF. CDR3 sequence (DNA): TGTGCCACCAGCAGAGAAATAGGGCGCGACGAGCAGTACTTC.

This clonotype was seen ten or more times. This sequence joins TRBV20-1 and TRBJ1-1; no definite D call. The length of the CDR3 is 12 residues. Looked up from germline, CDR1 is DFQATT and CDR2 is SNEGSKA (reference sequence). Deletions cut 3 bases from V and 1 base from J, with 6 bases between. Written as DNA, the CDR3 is TGCAGTGCTAGCGCGCAGAACACTGAAGCTTTCTTT. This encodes CSASAQNTEAFF.

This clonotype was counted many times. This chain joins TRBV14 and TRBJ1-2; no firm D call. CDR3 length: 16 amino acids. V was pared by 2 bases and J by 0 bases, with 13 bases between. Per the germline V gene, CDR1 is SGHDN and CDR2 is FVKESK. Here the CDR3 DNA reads TGTGCCAGCAGCCAATTCCCCGGACGGTCTAACTATGGCTACACCTTC. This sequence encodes CASSQFPGRSNYGYTF.

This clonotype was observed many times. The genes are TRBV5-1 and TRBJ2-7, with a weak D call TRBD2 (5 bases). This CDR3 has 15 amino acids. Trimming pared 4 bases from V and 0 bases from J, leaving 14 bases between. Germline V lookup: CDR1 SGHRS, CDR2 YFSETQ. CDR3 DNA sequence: TGCGCCAGCAGCCCCGACGGGGATACCTCCTACGAGCAGTACTTC. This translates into CASSPDGDTSYEQYF.

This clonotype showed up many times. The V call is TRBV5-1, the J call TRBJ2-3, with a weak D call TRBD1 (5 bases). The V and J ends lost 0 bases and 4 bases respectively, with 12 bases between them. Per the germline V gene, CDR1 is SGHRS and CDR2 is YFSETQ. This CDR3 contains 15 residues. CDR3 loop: CASSLGVGVPDTQYF. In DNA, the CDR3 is TGCGCCAGCAGCTTGGGGGTAGGGGTCCCAGATACGCAGTATTTT.

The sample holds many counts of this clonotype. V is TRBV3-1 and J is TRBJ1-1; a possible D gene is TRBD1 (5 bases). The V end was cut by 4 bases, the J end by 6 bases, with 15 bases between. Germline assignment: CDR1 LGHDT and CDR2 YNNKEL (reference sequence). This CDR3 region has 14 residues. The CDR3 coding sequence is TGTGCCAGCAGCCCTGGTAGTGGGGGAGCTGAAGCTTTCTTT. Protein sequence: CASSPGSGGAEAFF.

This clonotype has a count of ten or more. The CDR3 here is CSVAPQGEAFF. The CDR3 DNA reads as TGCAGTGTCGCCCCACAGGGTGAAGCTTTCTTT. The chain has TRBV20-1 and TRBJ1-1; perhaps TRBD1 as D (6 bases). The CDR3 consists of 11 residues. V was shortened by 7 bases and J by 7 bases, with 13 bases between the two germline ends. The V gene's germline CDR1 is DFQATT and CDR2 SNEGSKA (reference sequence).

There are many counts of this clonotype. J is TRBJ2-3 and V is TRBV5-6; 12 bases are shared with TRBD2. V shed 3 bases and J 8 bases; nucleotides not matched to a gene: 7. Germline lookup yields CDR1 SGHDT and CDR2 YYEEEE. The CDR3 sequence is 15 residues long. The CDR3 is CASSSLTSGGGTQYF. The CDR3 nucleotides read TGTGCCAGCAGCTCACTGACTAGCGGGGGAGGTACGCAGTATTTT. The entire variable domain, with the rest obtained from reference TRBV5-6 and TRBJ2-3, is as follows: DAGVTQSPTHLIKTRGQQVTLRCSPKSGHDTVSWYQQALGQGPQFIFQYYEEEERQRGNFPDRFSGHQFPNYSSELNVNALLLGDSALYLCASSSLTSGGGTQYFGPGTRLTVL.

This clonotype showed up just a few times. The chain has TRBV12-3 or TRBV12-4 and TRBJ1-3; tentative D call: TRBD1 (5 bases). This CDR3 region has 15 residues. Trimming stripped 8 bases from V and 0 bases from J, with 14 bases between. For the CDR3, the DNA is TGTGCCAGCCCGGGATCCGACAGCTCTGGAAACACCATATATTTT. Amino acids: CASPGSDSSGNTIYF.